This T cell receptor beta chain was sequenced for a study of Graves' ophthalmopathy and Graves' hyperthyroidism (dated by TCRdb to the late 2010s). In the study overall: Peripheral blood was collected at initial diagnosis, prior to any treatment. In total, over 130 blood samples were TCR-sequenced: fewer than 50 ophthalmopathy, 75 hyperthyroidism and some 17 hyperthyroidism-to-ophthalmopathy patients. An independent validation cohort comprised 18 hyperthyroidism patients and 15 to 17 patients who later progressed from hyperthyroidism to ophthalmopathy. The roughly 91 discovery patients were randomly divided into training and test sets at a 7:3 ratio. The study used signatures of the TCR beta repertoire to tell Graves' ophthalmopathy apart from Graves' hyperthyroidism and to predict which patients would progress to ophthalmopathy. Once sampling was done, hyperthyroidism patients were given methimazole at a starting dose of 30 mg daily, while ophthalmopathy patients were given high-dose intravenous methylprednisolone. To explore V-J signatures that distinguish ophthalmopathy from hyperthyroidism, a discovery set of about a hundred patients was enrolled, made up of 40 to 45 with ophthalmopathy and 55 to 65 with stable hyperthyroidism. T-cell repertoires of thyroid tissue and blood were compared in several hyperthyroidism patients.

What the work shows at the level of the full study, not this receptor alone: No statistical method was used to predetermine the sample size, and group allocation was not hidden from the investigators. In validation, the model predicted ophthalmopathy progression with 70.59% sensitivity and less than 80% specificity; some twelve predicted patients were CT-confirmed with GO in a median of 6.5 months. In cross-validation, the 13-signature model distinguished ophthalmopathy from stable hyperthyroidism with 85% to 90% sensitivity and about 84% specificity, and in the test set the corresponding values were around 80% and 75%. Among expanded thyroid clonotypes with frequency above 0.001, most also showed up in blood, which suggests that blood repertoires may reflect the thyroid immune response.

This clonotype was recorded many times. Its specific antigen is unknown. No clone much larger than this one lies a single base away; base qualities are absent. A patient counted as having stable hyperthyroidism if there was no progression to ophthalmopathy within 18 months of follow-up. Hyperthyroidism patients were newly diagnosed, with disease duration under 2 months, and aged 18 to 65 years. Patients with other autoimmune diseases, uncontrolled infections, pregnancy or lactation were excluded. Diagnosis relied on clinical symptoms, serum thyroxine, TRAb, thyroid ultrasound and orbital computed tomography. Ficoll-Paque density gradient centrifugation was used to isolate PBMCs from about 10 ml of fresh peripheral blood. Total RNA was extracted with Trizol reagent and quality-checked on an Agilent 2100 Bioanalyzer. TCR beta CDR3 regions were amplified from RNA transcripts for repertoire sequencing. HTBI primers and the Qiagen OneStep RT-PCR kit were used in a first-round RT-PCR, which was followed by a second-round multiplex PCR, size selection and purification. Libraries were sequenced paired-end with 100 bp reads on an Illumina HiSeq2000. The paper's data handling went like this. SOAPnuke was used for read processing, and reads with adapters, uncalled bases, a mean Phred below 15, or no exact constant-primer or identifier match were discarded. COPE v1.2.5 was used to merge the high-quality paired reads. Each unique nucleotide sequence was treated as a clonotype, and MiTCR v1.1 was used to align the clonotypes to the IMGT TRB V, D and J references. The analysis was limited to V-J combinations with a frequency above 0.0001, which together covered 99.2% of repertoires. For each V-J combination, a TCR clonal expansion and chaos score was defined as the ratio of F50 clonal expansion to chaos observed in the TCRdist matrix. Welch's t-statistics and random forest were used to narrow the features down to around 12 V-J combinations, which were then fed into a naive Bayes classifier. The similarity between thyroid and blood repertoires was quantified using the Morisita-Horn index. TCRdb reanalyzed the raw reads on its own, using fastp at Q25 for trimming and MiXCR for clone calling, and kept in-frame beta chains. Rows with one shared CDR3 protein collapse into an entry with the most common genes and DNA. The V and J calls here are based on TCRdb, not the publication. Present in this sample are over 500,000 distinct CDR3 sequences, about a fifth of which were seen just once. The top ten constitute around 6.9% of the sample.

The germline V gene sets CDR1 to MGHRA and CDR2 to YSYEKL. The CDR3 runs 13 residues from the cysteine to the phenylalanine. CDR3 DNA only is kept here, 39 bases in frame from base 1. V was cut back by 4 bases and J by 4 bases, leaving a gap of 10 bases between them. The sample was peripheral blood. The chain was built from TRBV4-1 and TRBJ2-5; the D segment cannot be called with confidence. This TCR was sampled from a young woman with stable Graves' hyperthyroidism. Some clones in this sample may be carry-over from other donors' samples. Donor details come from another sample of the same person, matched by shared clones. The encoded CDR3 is CASSLTVGETQYF. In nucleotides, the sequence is TGCGCCAGCAGCCTGACCGTGGGAGAGACCCAGTACTTC.